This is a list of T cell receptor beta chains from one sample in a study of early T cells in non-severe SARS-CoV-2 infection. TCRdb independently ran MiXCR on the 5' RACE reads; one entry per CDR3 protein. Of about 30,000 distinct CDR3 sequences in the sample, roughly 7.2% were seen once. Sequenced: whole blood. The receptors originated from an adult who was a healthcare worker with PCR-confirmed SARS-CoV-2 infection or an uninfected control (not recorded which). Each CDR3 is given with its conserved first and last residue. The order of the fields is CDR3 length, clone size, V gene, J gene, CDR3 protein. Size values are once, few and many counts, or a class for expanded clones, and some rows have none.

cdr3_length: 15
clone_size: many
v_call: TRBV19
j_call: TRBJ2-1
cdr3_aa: CASRATSGSYNEQFF

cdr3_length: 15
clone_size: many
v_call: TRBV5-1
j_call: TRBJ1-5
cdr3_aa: CASSAETGRNQPQHF

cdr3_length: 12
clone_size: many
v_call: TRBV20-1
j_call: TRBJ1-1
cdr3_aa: CSARRGNTEAFF

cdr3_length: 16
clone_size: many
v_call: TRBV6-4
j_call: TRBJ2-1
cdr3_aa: CASSSGGQDSGNEQFF

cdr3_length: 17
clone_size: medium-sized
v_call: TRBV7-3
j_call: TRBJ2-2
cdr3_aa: CASSSLAGGPRFGELFF

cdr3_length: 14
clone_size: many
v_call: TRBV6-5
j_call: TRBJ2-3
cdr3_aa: CASSPDVGTDTQYF

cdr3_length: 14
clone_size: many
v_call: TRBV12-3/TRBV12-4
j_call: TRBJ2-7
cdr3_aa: CASRRGGNSYEQYF

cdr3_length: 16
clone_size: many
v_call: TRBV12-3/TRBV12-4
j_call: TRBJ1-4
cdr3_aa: CASSLAPGQGGEKLFF

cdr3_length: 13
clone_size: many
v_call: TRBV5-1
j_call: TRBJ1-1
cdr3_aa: CASSLGQGSFAFF

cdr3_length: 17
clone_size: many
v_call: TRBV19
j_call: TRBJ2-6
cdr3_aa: CASSTGHIASGANVLTF

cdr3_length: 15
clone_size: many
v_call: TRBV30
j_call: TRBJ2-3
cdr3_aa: CAWTKQGALGDTQYF

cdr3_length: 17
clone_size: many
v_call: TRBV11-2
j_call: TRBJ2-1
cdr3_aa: CASSPTQGTSGFNEQFF

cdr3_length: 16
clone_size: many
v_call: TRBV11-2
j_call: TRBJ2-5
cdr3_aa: CASSLSIVQGRETQYF

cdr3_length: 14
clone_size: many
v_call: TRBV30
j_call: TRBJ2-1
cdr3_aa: CAWSLSSEYNEQFF

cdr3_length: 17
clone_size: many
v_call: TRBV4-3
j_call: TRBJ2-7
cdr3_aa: CASSQDHRADFSYEQYF

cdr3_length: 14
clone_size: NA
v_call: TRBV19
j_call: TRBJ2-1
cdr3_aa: CASSVRSSYNEQFF

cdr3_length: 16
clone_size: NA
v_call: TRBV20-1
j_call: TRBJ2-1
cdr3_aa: CSARDMSHSSYNEQFF

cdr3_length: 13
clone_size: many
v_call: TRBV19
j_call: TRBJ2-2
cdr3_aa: CASSQSNTGELFF

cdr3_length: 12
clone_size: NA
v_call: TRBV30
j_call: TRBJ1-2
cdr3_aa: CAWSVRLYGYTF

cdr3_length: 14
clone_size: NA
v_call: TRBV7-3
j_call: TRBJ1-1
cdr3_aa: CASSPRGQSTEGFF

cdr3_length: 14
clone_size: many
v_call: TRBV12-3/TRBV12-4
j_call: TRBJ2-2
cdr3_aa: CASSPGGGTGELFF

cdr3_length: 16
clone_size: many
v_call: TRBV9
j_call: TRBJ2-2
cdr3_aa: CASSTRQGAASGELFF

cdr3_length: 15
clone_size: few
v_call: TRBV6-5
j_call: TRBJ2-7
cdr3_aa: CASSYGSSRSYEQYF

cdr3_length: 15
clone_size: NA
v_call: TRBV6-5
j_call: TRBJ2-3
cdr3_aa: CASSYGAGPPDTQYF

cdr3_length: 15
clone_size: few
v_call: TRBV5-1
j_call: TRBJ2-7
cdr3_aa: CASSSGQGPFYEQYF

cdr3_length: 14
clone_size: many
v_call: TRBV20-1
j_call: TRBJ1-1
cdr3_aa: CSAFLDTMNTEAFF

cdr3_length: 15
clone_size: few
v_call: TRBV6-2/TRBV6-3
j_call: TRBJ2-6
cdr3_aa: CASSPEAAGANVLTF

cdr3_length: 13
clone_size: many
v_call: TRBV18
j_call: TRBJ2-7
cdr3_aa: CASSPGRALEQYF

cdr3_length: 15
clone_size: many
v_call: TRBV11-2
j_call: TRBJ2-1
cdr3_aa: CASSLDTGGGTQQFF